What follows describes a single T cell receptor (beta chain). Study processing details: Using reference gene primer amplification, nucleated cell counts were estimated. Clones were read by immunoSEQ multiplex PCR, and TCRdb kept only the in-frame ones, dropping some. The DNA gave D and trimming, while V, J and clone size come from that table. The sample shows roughly 150,000 clones, approximately 90% of them seen only once. This specimen comes from a study of blood T cell repertoires in COVID-19. About the research overall: PBMCs, B-cell-depleted T cells, or T cells were the source of the cDNA or gDNA that made up the material.

There are 13 residues in the CDR3. Germline V gene lookup returns CDR1 LGHDT and CDR2 YNNKEL (reference sequence). Trimming left V 2 bases short and J 6 bases short, with 10 bases between. V is TRBV3-1 (or the pseudogene TRBV3-2) and J is TRBJ1-1, with D maybe TRBD1 (6 bases). The specimen sequenced was peripheral blood. The TCR originated in a woman between 65 and 79 years old with COVID-19, enrolled during active disease. CDR3 sequence reads: CASSQFRGAEAFF. CDR3 bases: TGTGCCAGCAGCCAATTCAGGGGCGCTGAAGCTTTCTTT.